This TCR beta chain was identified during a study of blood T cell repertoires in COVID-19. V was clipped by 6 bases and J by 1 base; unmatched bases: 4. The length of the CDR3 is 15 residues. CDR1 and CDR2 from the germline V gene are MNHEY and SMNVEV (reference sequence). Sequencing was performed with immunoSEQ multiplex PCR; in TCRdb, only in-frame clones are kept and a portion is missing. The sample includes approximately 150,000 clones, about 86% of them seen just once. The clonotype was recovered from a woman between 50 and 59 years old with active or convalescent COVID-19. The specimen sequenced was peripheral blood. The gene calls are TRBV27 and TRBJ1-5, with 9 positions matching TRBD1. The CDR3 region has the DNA TGTGCCAGCAGCGGACAGGGGAGAAGCAATCAGCCCCAGCATTTT. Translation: CASSGQGRSNQPQHF.